The present TCR beta chain was sequenced within a study of Graves' ophthalmopathy and Graves' hyperthyroidism. Overall study: Peripheral blood was gathered at the point of initial diagnosis, before any treatment started.

The sequenced template was RNA, covering the TCR beta CDR3 region. An opening RT-PCR round employed HTBI primers and preceded a second-round multiplex PCR. One entry per CDR3 protein, called by TCRdb with MiXCR from the multiplex PCR reads. The sample yields about 700,000 distinct CDR3 sequences, approximately 40% seen once. The evidence that diagnosis relied on was clinical symptoms, serum thyroxine, TRAb, thyroid ultrasound and orbital computed tomography. After removal of 5 bases from V and 3 bases from J, the junction contained 5 bases not matched to a gene. Per germline, CDR1 DFQATT and CDR2 SNEGSKA (reference sequence). The CDR3 extends over 13 amino acids.

Sequenced sample: peripheral blood. The chain links TRBV20-1 to TRBJ2-7; 9 nucleotides match TRBD1. The source of this sequence is an adult man with Graves' ophthalmopathy. Here the CDR3 DNA reads TGCAGTGCTCGACGGGGACAGGGCTACGAGCAGTACTTC. It specifies CSARRGQGYEQYF.